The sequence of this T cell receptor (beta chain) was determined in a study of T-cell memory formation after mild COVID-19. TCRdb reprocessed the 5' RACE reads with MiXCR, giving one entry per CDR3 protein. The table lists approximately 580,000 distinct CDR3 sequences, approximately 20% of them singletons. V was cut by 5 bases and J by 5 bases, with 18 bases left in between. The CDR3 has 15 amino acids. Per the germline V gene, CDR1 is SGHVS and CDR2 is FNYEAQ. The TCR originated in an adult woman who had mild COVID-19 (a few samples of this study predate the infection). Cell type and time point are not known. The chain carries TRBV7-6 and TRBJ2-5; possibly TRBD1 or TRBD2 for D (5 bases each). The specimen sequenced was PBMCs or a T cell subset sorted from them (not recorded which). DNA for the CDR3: TGTGCCAGCAGCACGAGGGGCGTGGAGCGGGAGACCCAGTACTTC. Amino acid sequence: CASSTRGVERETQYF.